The following is a T cell receptor (beta chain) sequence with its context. The antigen remains undetermined. Each sample contributed 85,000 to 100,000 TCR templates to the assay. The table came from immunoSEQ multiplex PCR; TCRdb's copy has only in-frame clones and leaves some out. The sample consists of tens of thousands of clones, around 93% of them appearing once. These data belong to a study of siplizumab effects on memory and regulatory T cells. Study conclusions and caveats: Proliferating CD4+ or CD8+ clones, roughly 80-96% of them, lacked an assignable naive or memory phenotype. Confirmation that proliferating Tregs from siplizumab cultures had suppressive function was not obtained. The average Treg-derived proportion among mappable alloreactive CD4+ clones was 68.8% with siplizumab versus roughly 30% in controls.

The CDR3 totals 11 residues. V lost 7 bases and J 6 bases, leaving 7 bases between the germline ends. Germline CDR1 is LNHDA and CDR2 is SQIVND (reference sequence). The chain uses TRBV19 and TRBJ2-1; D remains unclear. The sample taken for sequencing was CD8+ T cells sorted from blood. The TCR comes from a human donor in good health. Written as DNA, the CDR3 is TGTGCCAGTAATCTTGGCAATGAGCAGTTCTTC. The encoded protein is CASNLGNEQFF.